Reported below is one T cell receptor beta chain. The record originates from a study of Ad26.COV2.S vaccination and SARS-CoV-2 variants. Study in general: Doses of Ad26.COV2.S were injected into muscle once or twice, 56 days apart.

The treatment was: some 20 received Ad26.COV2.S at low or high dose, single or two shots; 5 received placebo; per-sample allocation not given. Repertoires come from day 63 after the first vaccine or placebo injection. This table comes from immunoSEQ multiplex PCR, and its TCRdb copy is limited to in-frame clones, with some not included. The sample holds a few hundred thousand clones, about 90% seen once. From germline, CDR1 is SGHRS and CDR2 YFSETQ. This CDR3 is built from 15 residues. The V segment lost 1 base and the J segment 5 bases; nucleotides outside the gene matches: 5. This TCR was recovered from a person aged 18-65 years who received the Ad26.COV2.S COVID-19 vaccine or a placebo. The sample consisted of peripheral blood, taken in a trial of Ad26.COV2.S vaccine versus placebo. The chain uses TRBV5-1 and TRBJ2-3; TRBD2 matches 9 bases. The CDR3 region is CASSLRLAGRDTQYF. CDR3 nucleotides: TGCGCCAGCAGCTTGCGGCTAGCGGGAAGAGATACGCAGTATTTT.